The 27 T cell receptor beta chains reported below all come from one sample, sequenced in a study of cytomegalovirus exposure and HLA in healthy donors. Profiled with immunoSEQ multiplex PCR; TCRdb holds only in-frame clones, not every one. The table shows about 240,000 clones, with about 86% occurring only once. Sequenced material: PBMCs. The origin of the receptors is a woman aged 30 to 39 in good health and CMV-seropositive.

In DNA, the CDR3 is TGTGCCAGTAGTCCTGCCTTAGGGACAGGGAGATACAATGAGCAGTTCTTC. This encodes CASSPALGTGRYNEQFF. This chain links TRBV19 with TRBJ2-1; 9 nucleotides agree with TRBD1. The length of the CDR3 is 17 residues. Germline CDR1 is LNHDA and CDR2 is SQIVND (reference sequence). Trimming removed 5 bases from V and 4 bases from J; junction bases left unmatched: 12. Full variable domain (rest looked up from reference TRBV19 and TRBJ2-1): DGGITQSPKYLFRKEGQNVTLSCEQNLNHDAMYWYRQDPGQGLRLIYYSQIVNDFQKGDIAEGYSVSREKKESFPLTVTSAQKNPTAFYLCASSPALGTGRYNEQFFGPGTRLTVL.

The genes are TRBV6-5 and TRBJ2-1; 7 bases are shared with TRBD2. This CDR3 spans 15 amino acids. With V trimmed by 2 bases and J by 4 bases, 5 bases remained unmatched. Per germline, CDR1 MNHEY and CDR2 SVGAGI. In nucleotides, the CDR3 is TGTGCCAGCAGTTACGGGAGGGGACTGTACAATGAGCAGTTCTTC. Its protein product is CASSYGRGLYNEQFF.

The genes are TRBV7-9 and TRBJ1-1, with D unresolved. V was shortened by 4 bases and J by 0 bases, with 15 bases between the two germline ends. CDR1 and CDR2 from the germline V gene are SEHNR and FQNEAQ (reference sequence). CDR3 size: 16 residues. The CDR3, as DNA: TGTGCCAGCAGCTCTGGGAGTTGGGGTATGAACACTGAAGCTTTCTTT. Protein sequence: CASSSGSWGMNTEAFF.

This clone showed up just once. The chain combines TRBV30 with TRBJ1-2, with D maybe TRBD1 (6 bases). The CDR3 is made up of 15 amino acids. Trimming removed 0 bases from V and 5 bases from J, with 16 bases in between. Germline CDR1 reads GTSNPN; CDR2 reads SVGIG (reference sequence). This chain's CDR3 is CAWSVDGGVQYGYTF. The CDR3 DNA reads as TGTGCCTGGAGTGTAGATGGGGGCGTTCAGTATGGCTACACCTTC.

This clone was found once. V and J are TRBV27 and TRBJ1-2; 7 bases agree with TRBD1. The J segment lost 8 bases and the V segment lost 6 bases, leaving 12 bases of the junction unmatched. From germline, CDR1 is MNHEY and CDR2 SMNVEV (reference sequence). The CDR3 has 14 residues. The CDR3 sequence is CASRYQGEFFGYTF. The CDR3 coding sequence is TGTGCCAGCAGGTACCAGGGGGAGTTTTTCGGCTACACCTTC.

The CDR3 nucleotides are TGTGCCAGTAGGAATGGGGACAGTATCTCCTACGAGCAGTACTTC. This codes for CASRNGDSISYEQYF. This chain uses TRBV19 with TRBJ2-7; 7 positions match TRBD1. Germline V gene data show CDR1 as LNHDA and CDR2 as SQIVND (reference sequence). After removal of 6 bases from V and 0 bases from J, the junction contained 8 bases not matched to a gene. This CDR3 spans 15 amino acids.

The chain is built from TRBV4-1 and TRBJ1-1, with D perhaps matching TRBD1 (6 bases). The V and J ends lost 0 bases and 6 bases respectively, with 17 bases between them. This CDR3 has 16 residues. The germline V gene encodes CDR1 MGHRA and CDR2 YSYEKL. CDR3 loop: CASSQEGGARSAEAFF. In DNA form, the CDR3 reads TGCGCCAGCAGCCAAGAAGGGGGGGCGCGGAGCGCTGAAGCTTTCTTT.

The CDR3 reads CASSPPEQLRSETQYF. CDR3 DNA: TGTGCCAGCTCACCACCGGAACAGCTTCGTTCGGAGACCCAGTACTTC. V and J are TRBV18 and TRBJ2-5; D call uncertain. Germline V gene sequence: CDR1 KGHSH, CDR2 LQKENI. The CDR3 sequence is 16 residues long. V was shortened by 0 bases and J by 5 bases, with 16 bases between the two germline ends. Full variable domain (rest looked up from reference TRBV18 and TRBJ2-5): NAGVMQNPRHLVRRRGQEARLRCSPMKGHSHVYWYRQLPEEGLKFMVYLQKENIIDESGMPKERFSAEFPKEGPSILRIQQVVRGDSAAYFCASSPPEQLRSETQYFGPGTRLLVL.

The V gene is TRBV27, the J gene TRBJ1-5, with D unresolved. Germline CDR1 and CDR2: MNHEY and SMNVEV (reference sequence). The CDR3 runs to 15 residues. V was trimmed by 6 bases and J by 2 bases, leaving 14 bases between them. CDR3 region: CASREAGIGNQPQHF. Here the CDR3 DNA reads TGTGCCAGCAGGGAGGCAGGTATTGGCAATCAGCCCCAGCATTTT.

J is TRBJ1-2 and V is TRBV10-2; D might be TRBD1 (6 bases). Germline loops: CDR1 WSHSY, CDR2 SAAADI. CDR3 length equals 13 residues. V was cut by 7 bases and J by 4 bases, with 13 bases left in between. The CDR3 reads CASTLTGSYGYTF. The CDR3 DNA sequence: TGCGCCAGCACTCTGACAGGCTCCTATGGCTACACCTTC.

The gene calls are TRBV11-3 and TRBJ2-7; 8 positions match TRBD1. Trimming took 1 base from V and 0 from J; bases not matched to a gene: 2. Germline CDR1 reads SGHNT; CDR2 reads YENEEA. The CDR3 loop spans 15 amino acids. CDR3 region: CASSLGQGNSYEQYF. CDR3 in DNA: TGTGCCAGCAGCTTAGGACAGGGGAACTCCTACGAGCAGTACTTC. The variable domain in full, with the rest retrieved from reference TRBV11-3 and TRBJ2-7, is EAGVVQSPRYKIIEKKQPVAFWCNPISGHNTLYWYLQNLGQGPELLIRYENEEAVDDSQLPKDRFSAERLKGVDSTLKIQPAELGDSAVYLCASSLGQGNSYEQYFGPGTRLTVT.

The CDR3 DNA is TGTGCCAGCAGCCTTGGGACAGGCCTTCTTCCCCTTAACTATGGCTACACCTTC. Translating it yields CASSLGTGLLPLNYGYTF. The chain is built from TRBV4-2 and TRBJ1-2, with 8 nucleotides matching TRBD1. The CDR3 sequence is 18 residues long. V was pared by 4 bases and J by 1 base, with 14 bases of the junction left unmatched. The germline gives CDR1 LGHNA, CDR2 YNFKEQ.

The chain combines TRBV29-1 with TRBJ2-3, with TRBD1 matching 8 bases. The V segment lost 7 bases and the J segment 1 base; nucleotides outside the gene matches: 7. Looked up from germline, CDR1 is SQVTM and CDR2 is ANQGSEA. This CDR3 spans 14 amino acids. CDR3 in amino acids: CSATTGGGTDTQYF. CDR3 DNA: TGCAGCGCAACCACAGGGGGTGGCACAGATACGCAGTATTTT.

The chain employs TRBV5-1 and TRBJ2-3, with 8 bases aligning to TRBD2. This CDR3 has 16 amino acids. Per the germline V gene, CDR1 is SGHRS and CDR2 is YFSETQ. V lost 1 base and J lost 2; bases outside the gene matches: 6. CDR3 protein: CASSLKTSGFTDTQYF. CDR3 in DNA: TGCGCCAGCAGCTTGAAAACTAGCGGATTCACAGATACGCAGTATTTT.

V and J are TRBV6-1 and TRBJ1-2, with a weak D call TRBD1 (6 bases). V gave up 5 bases and J gave up 4 bases, with 8 bases separating them. CDR3 length: 12 residues. The germline V gene encodes CDR1 MNHNS and CDR2 SASEGT. The CDR3 DNA sequence: TGTGCCAGCAGTTCGGACAGCTATGGCTACACCTTC. Its protein is CASSSDSYGYTF.

The rearrangement links TRBV5-1 to TRBJ2-2; D is possibly TRBD2 (6 bases). The CDR3 has 13 amino acids. The germline CDR1 and CDR2 sequences are SGHRS and YFSETQ. Deletions cut 3 bases from V and 5 bases from J, with 8 bases between. CDR3 coding DNA: TGCGCCAGCAGCTACGCGGGGACCGGGGAGCTGTTTTTT. Translated, it gives CASSYAGTGELFF. The variable domain in full, with the rest retrieved from reference TRBV5-1 and TRBJ2-2, is KAGVTQTPRYLIKTRGQQVTLSCSPISGHRSVSWYQQTPGQGLQFLFEYFSETQRNKGNFPGRFSGRQFSNSRSEMNVSTLELGDSALYLCASSYAGTGELFFGEGSRLTVL.

The V gene is TRBV19, the J gene TRBJ2-3, with 14 nucleotides matching TRBD2. V lost 5 bases, J lost 6 bases, and 10 bases stayed unmatched. This CDR3 is 17 amino acids long. CDR1 LNHDA and CDR2 SQIVND come from the germline V gene (reference sequence). The CDR3 nucleotides are TGTGCCAGTAGTGACCCTGGGACTAGCGGGAGTTACGATACGCAGTATTTT. This sequence encodes CASSDPGTSGSYDTQYF.

This rearrangement joins TRBV6-5 to TRBJ1-2; 10 bases are a match to TRBD1. The CDR3 covers 12 residues. V was clipped by 6 bases and J by 8 bases; unmatched bases: 3. The germline V gene has CDR1 MNHEY and CDR2 SVGAGI. CDR3 amino acids: CASRGDRGGYTF. The CDR3 DNA is TGTGCCAGCAGGGGGGACAGGGGCGGCTACACCTTC.

The gene calls are TRBV7-9 and TRBJ2-7; 9 bases align to TRBD2. There are 15 residues in the CDR3. CDR1 and CDR2 from the germline V gene are SEHNR and FQNEAQ (reference sequence). V dropped 5 bases and J dropped 2; count of bases not matched to a gene: 7. CDR3 in DNA: TGTGCCAGCAGCCAAAAACTAGCGGGCCCCTACGAGCAGTACTTC. As protein: CASSQKLAGPYEQYF.

The chain links TRBV14 to TRBJ2-7; D is unclear. Germline V lookup: CDR1 SGHDN, CDR2 FVKESK. Trimming shortened V by 4 bases and J by 1 base, and 8 bases separated the two germline ends. The CDR3 contains 13 residues. This CDR3 reads CASSPGNSYEQYF. CDR3 DNA: TGTGCCAGCAGCCCAGGCAATTCCTACGAGCAGTACTTC. The full variable domain, rest sourced from reference TRBV14 and TRBJ2-7, is EAGVTQFPSHSVIEKGQTVTLRCDPISGHDNLYWYRRVMGKEIKFLLHFVKESKQDESGMPNNRFLAERTGGTYSTLKVQPAELEDSGVYFCASSPGNSYEQYFGPGTRLTVT.

This clone was detected a few times. Germline and junction disagree at one end, which may indicate a read error. V usage is TRBV28 and J usage is TRBJ1-1; D unresolved. Germline CDR1 MDHEN, CDR2 SYDVKM. This CDR3 has 11 residues. The DNA for the CDR3 is TGTGCCAGCCGTTTGAGGACTGAAGCTTTCTTT. It is translated as CASRLRTEAFF.

A few counts support this clone. The V gene is TRBV19, the J gene TRBJ1-2; 8 bases are a match to TRBD1. V was pared by 0 bases and J by 4 bases, with 10 bases of the junction left unmatched. Germline V gene lookup returns CDR1 LNHDA and CDR2 SQIVND (reference sequence). The CDR3 has 17 residues. The CDR3 DNA is TGTGCCAGTAGTATAGATCACCAGACAGGGGCAAGCTATGGCTACACCTTC. This encodes CASSIDHQTGASYGYTF.

The V and J genes are TRBV10-3 and TRBJ1-2, with D unresolved. Germline CDR1 is ENHRY and CDR2 is SYGVKD. V gave up 3 bases and J gave up 1 base, with 3 bases separating them. This CDR3 is 12 amino acids long. The CDR3: CAISDINYGYTF. Here the CDR3 DNA reads TGTGCCATCAGTGACATTAACTATGGCTACACCTTC.

The J gene is TRBJ2-2, the V gene TRBV6-1, with D maybe TRBD2 (6 bases). CDR1 and CDR2 (germline): MNHNS, SASEGT. This CDR3 is 14 amino acids long. Trimming pared 6 bases from V and 5 bases from J, leaving 13 bases between. CDR3 sequence (DNA): TGTGCCAGCAGGGGAGGCACAAGGACCGGGGAGCTGTTTTTT. It encodes CASRGGTRTGELFF.

The V call is TRBV7-6, the J call TRBJ2-3, with D possibly TRBD2 on 5 matching bases. The CDR3 loop spans 14 amino acids. In germline, CDR1 is SGHVS, CDR2 FNYEAQ. Trimming stripped 4 bases from V and 3 bases from J, with 11 bases between. CDR3: CASSSFGGTDTQYF. DNA for the CDR3: TGTGCCAGCAGCTCTTTCGGCGGGACAGATACGCAGTATTTT. The variable domain in full, completed from reference TRBV7-6 and TRBJ2-3, reads GAGVSQSPRYKVTKRGQDVALRCDPISGHVSLYWYRQALGQGPEFLTYFNYEAQQDKSGLPNDRFSAERPEGSISTLTIQRTEQRDSAMYRCASSSFGGTDTQYFGPGTRLTVL.

V usage is TRBV29-1 and J usage is TRBJ2-3; 9 bases map to TRBD2. Germline V gives CDR1 SQVTM, CDR2 ANQGSEA. V trimming: 4 bases; J trimming: 2 bases; junction bases outside the gene matches: 7. The CDR3 is made up of 15 amino acids. The chain's CDR3 is CSVAGLAGPTDTQYF. CDR3 nucleotide sequence: TGCAGCGTTGCGGGGCTAGCGGGACCCACAGATACGCAGTATTTT.

CDR3 protein: CSVEDRKGRMEAKNIQYF. The CDR3 region has the DNA TGCAGCGTTGAAGATCGTAAGGGGAGGATGGAAGCCAAAAACATTCAGTACTTC. The V gene is TRBV29-1, the J gene TRBJ2-4, with D possibly matching TRBD2 (6 bases). Per the germline V gene, CDR1 is SQVTM and CDR2 is ANQGSEA. This CDR3 region has 18 residues. Between the trimmed V and J ends, which lost 0 bases and 0 bases, there was a span of 18 bases.